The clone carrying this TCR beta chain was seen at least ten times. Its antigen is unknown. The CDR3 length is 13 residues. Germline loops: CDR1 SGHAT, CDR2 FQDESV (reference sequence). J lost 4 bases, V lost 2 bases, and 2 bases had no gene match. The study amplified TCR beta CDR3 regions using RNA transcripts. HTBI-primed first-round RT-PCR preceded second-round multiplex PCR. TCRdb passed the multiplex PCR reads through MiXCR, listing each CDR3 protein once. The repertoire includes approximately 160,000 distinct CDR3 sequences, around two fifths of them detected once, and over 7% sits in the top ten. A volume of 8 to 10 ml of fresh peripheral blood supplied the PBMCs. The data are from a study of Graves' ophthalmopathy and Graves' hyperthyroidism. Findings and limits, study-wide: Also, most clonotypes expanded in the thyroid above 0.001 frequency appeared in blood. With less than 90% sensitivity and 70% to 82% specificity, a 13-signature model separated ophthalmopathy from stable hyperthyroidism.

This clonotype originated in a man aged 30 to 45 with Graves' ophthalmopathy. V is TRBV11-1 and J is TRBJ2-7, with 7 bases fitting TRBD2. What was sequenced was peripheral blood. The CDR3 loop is CASSLNGGYEQYF. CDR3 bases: TGTGCCAGCAGCTTAAACGGGGGGTACGAGCAGTACTTC.